This TCR beta chain derives from a study of T-cell reconstitution after alpha-beta-depleted transplantation in children. Study-level points and caveats: Surviving recipient T cells and thymic progenitors produced the high day-60 TCRbeta diversity seen in some patients. Alpha-beta T cells about two months after transplant reportedly derived from several hundred expanded graft clones. Counts and diversity of T cells one year after transplant came mostly from newly produced T cells.

In this sample, this clonotype turned up many times. Its antigen remains unidentified. CDR3 length equals 13 residues. Germline V gives CDR1 SGHRS, CDR2 YFSETQ. V gave up 9 bases and J gave up 9 bases; unmatched junction bases: 12. Unique molecular identifiers were used in preparing the TCRbeta library. In TCRdb, the PCR reads were re-called with MiXCR into one record per CDR3 protein. The profile shows 200,000 to 300,000 distinct CDR3 sequences, about a quarter of them singletons. The J gene is TRBJ2-1, the V gene TRBV5-1, with TRBD2 matching over 7 bases. The sample in question was PBMCs, obtained before TCRalphabeta/CD19-depleted stem cell transplant. The clonotype comes from a girl aged 2-10 years with Fanconi anemia, due to receive a stem cell transplant. CDR3 loop: CATAGTIRTEQFF. Written as DNA, the CDR3 is TGCGCCACCGCCGGGACTATAAGAACTGAGCAGTTCTTC.